This paragraph covers one T cell receptor beta chain sequence. The repertoire was sequenced with immunoSEQ multiplex PCR; TCRdb's copy has only in-frame clones and lacks some. The sample holds around 1.9 million clones, about 92% seen once. It was CD45RO-negative cells, positively selected for CCR7, that made up naive CD8 cells, with terminally differentiated effector memory CD45RA+ cells excluded. The CDR3 has 17 residues. The data originate from a study of shared clonotypes between healthy human individuals. Sequencing used naive CD8+ T cells from PBMCs. The genes are TRBV21-1 and TRBJ1-2; TRBD1, as called in the table, went unchecked against the DNA. TRBV21-1 is a recognized pseudogene. This TCR came from a man aged 18 to 29 in good health. Some clones in this sample may be carry-over from other donors' samples. CDR3 nucleotide sequence: TGTGCCAGCAGCAGACCGTCAGGGGGTAGACCTAACTATGGCTACACCTTC. Translating gives CASSRPSGGRPNYGYTF.